A single sample gave rise to the 12 T cell receptor beta chains below, sequenced in a study of graft-versus-host responses after intestinal transplantation. Their recognized antigens are unknown. Repertoires were generated with immunoSEQ multiplex PCR, while TCRdb's copy carries only in-frame clones and drops some. The profile shows about 100,000 clones, about 90% of them singletons. The sample here was unstimulated CD8+ T cells sorted from spleen or lymph node cells, taken before intestinal transplant. These receptors were collected from a human donor who received an intestinal transplant.

This clone was detected a few times. The chain joins TRBV6-1 to TRBJ2-7, with D perhaps TRBD1 (6 bases). The germline CDR1 and CDR2 sequences are MNHNS and SASEGT. The CDR3 length is 12 residues. V shed 7 bases and J shed 3 bases, with 10 bases lying between them. The CDR3 loop reads CASTQGFYEQYF. CDR3 bases: TGTGCCAGCACACAGGGTTTCTACGAGCAGTACTTC.

The rearrangement uses TRBV28 and TRBJ2-5, with 9 positions matching TRBD2. The CDR3 has 16 amino acids. Germline V lookup: CDR1 MDHEN, CDR2 SYDVKM. The V gene end was trimmed by 6 bases and the J gene end by 0 bases; junction bases not matched to a gene: 8. The CDR3 nucleotides read TGTGCCAGCAGCGCGGGGACTAGCAGTTACCAAGAGACCCAGTACTTC. Translating it yields CASSAGTSSYQETQYF.

The rearrangement uses TRBV6-1 and TRBJ2-7; TRBD1 matches 8 bases. Trimming removed 3 bases from V and 0 bases from J; junction bases left unmatched: 1. The CDR3 is 14 amino acids. The germline V gene encodes CDR1 MNHNS and CDR2 SASEGT. The CDR3 DNA reads as TGTGCCAGCAGTGATCAGGGGGCCTCCTACGAGCAGTACTTC. Translated, it gives CASSDQGASYEQYF.

The chain couples TRBV6-5 to TRBJ1-1; no firm D call. This CDR3 region has 14 residues. V lost 2 bases and J lost 6, with 13 bases in between. Germline V gene sequence: CDR1 MNHEY, CDR2 SVGAGI. CDR3 nucleotides: TGTGCCAGCAGTTACAGGGAGTGGGGTTCTGAAGCTTTCTTT. Residues: CASSYREWGSEAFF.

The V and J genes are TRBV6-8 and TRBJ2-3; TRBD2 agrees at 9 bases. The CDR3 runs to 17 residues. Germline CDR1 is MNHGY and CDR2 is SAAAGT. Germline trimming cut 4 bases from V and 6 bases from J; bases unmatched to any gene: 14. The CDR3 nucleotides read TGTGCCAGCAGTTGTCCCCCTAGCGGGGCCCCAAGGGATACGCAGTATTTT. Translated: CASSCPPSGAPRDTQYF.

This chain connects TRBV29-1 to TRBJ1-2, with D tentatively TRBD1 (5 bases). Deletions cut 4 bases from V and 4 bases from J, with 10 bases between. Germline V gene sequence: CDR1 SQVTM, CDR2 ANQGSEA. The CDR3 totals 12 residues. CDR3 sequence reads: CSVGSGSYGYTF. DNA for the CDR3: TGCAGCGTTGGTTCAGGGAGCTATGGCTACACCTTC.

CDR3 loop: CASSIGTGSGEQYF. The CDR3 coding sequence is TGTGCCAGCAGCATCGGGACAGGGTCGGGCGAGCAGTACTTC. The chain employs TRBV7-9 and TRBJ2-7, with 9 bases that match TRBD1. CDR1 and CDR2 from the germline V gene are SEHNR and FQNEAQ (reference sequence). Germline trimming cut 5 bases from V and 6 bases from J; bases unmatched to any gene: 8. CDR3 length: 14 residues.

This clone was observed a single time. This sequence joins TRBV12-5 and TRBJ1-1; D ambiguous. Germline lookup yields CDR1 LGHNT and CDR2 FRNRAP. The CDR3 contains 13 residues. V was clipped by 7 bases and J by 0 bases, with 9 bases between them. The CDR3 nucleotides read TGTGCTAGTGATCCCAGTTTGAACACTGAAGCTTTCTTT. It specifies CASDPSLNTEAFF. The full variable domain, rest sourced from reference TRBV12-5 and TRBJ1-1, is DARVTQTPRHKVTEMGQEVTMRCQPILGHNTVFWYRQTMMQGLELLAYFRNRAPLDDSGMPKDRFSAEMPDATLATLKIQPSEPRDSAVYFCASDPSLNTEAFFGQGTRLTVV.

The genes are TRBV27 and TRBJ2-6; D remains unclear. With 2 bases removed from V and 4 bases from J, the gap between germline ends came to 15 bases. CDR3 length: 17 residues. Germline CDR1 is MNHEY and CDR2 is SMNVEV (reference sequence). CDR3: CASSLMADLLGANVLTF. The CDR3 nucleotides are TGTGCCAGCAGTTTAATGGCGGACCTACTGGGGGCCAACGTCCTGACTTTC.

The gene calls are TRBV28 and TRBJ2-5, with 7 positions matching TRBD2. The CDR3 length is 15 residues. Germline V gives CDR1 MDHEN, CDR2 SYDVKM. V dropped 5 bases and J dropped 0; count of bases not matched to a gene: 6. CDR3 sequence reads: CASSPLLADQETQYF. The CDR3 DNA sequence: TGTGCCAGCAGTCCTCTCCTAGCGGACCAAGAGACCCAGTACTTC.

This chain uses TRBV19 with TRBJ1-2; D may be TRBD1 (5 bases). Trimming left V 0 bases short and J 4 bases short, with 21 bases between. Germline values: CDR1 LNHDA, CDR2 SQIVND (reference sequence). This CDR3 spans 18 amino acids. CDR3 amino acids: CASSIDLDQGEIAYGYTF. The CDR3 region has the DNA TGTGCCAGTAGTATAGATTTGGATCAGGGTGAGATTGCCTATGGCTACACCTTC.

The rearrangement links TRBV29-1 to TRBJ2-7; 7 nucleotides align to TRBD1. The CDR3 has 15 residues. V shed 4 bases and J 2 bases; nucleotides not matched to a gene: 11. The germline CDR1 and CDR2 sequences are SQVTM and ANQGSEA. CDR3 bases: TGCAGCGTTGGGGGACCGACAGGGATCCCCTACGAGCAGTACTTC. It codes for CSVGGPTGIPYEQYF.